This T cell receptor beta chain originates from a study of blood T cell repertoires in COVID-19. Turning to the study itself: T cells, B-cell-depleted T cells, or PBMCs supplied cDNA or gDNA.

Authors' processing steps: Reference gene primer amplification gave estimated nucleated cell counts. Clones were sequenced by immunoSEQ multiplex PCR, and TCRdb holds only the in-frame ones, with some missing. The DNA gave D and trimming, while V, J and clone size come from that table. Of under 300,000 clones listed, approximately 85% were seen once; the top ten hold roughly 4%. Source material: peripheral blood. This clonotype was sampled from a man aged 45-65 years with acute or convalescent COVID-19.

CDR3 loop: CASSARTGAYGYTF. The DNA for the CDR3 is TGTGCCAGCAGCGCCAGGACAGGGGCTTATGGCTACACCTTC. This chain uses TRBV9 with TRBJ1-2, with 9 bases matching TRBD1. The germline gives CDR1 SGDLS, CDR2 YYNGEE. Trimming at V came to 3 bases and at J to 5 bases, leaving 5 bases not matched to a gene. CDR3 size: 14 residues.